The 7 T cell receptor beta chains reported below all come from one sample, sequenced in a study of T cells in Graves' hyperthyroidism and ophthalmopathy. Amplified regions were TCR beta CDR3 sequences from RNA transcripts. In the first-round RT-PCR of the TCR CDR3, the HTBI primer set was used. From the multiplex PCR reads, TCRdb called clonotypes with MiXCR, one entry per CDR3 protein. The data show around 600,000 distinct CDR3 sequences, roughly 15% seen once. Source material: blood. These receptors originate from a woman aged 50 to 60 with Graves' ophthalmopathy.

This chain uses TRBV9 with TRBJ1-2, with TRBD1 identical over 8 bases. V shed 0 bases, J shed 7 bases, and the junction held 5 bases outside the gene matches. This CDR3 spans 14 amino acids. The germline V gene has CDR1 SGDLS and CDR2 YYNGEE. The CDR3 nucleotides read TGTGCCAGCAGCGTAGGAGAGGACAGGGTTGGCTACACCTTC. This translates into CASSVGEDRVGYTF. The full variable domain, rest sourced from reference TRBV9 and TRBJ1-2, is DSGVTQTPKHLITATGQRVTLRCSPRSGDLSVYWYQQSLDQGLQFLIQYYNGEERAKGNILERFSAQQFPDLHSELNLSSLELGDSALYFCASSVGEDRVGYTFGSGTRLTVV.

This clonotype was seen a single time. The chain employs TRBV20-1 and TRBJ2-2; 10 bases are shared with TRBD2. This CDR3 has 15 residues. The V gene end was trimmed by 3 bases and the J gene end by 3 bases; junction bases not matched to a gene: 4. CDR1 and CDR2 from the germline V gene are DFQATT and SNEGSKA (reference sequence). The CDR3 here is CSARLAGGYTGELFF. CDR3 bases: TGCAGTGCTAGGTTAGCGGGAGGATACACCGGGGAGCTGTTTTTT.

This clonotype has ten or more counts. The J gene is TRBJ1-2, the V gene TRBV5-6; TRBD1 aligns across 7 bases. CDR1 is SGHDT and CDR2 is YYEEEE in the germline V gene. The V segment lost 3 bases and the J segment 4 bases; nucleotides outside the gene matches: 9. The CDR3 totals 15 residues. Here the CDR3 DNA reads TGTGCCAGCAGCTATCGACAGGGAACCTTCTATGGCTACACCTTC. Amino acid sequence: CASSYRQGTFYGYTF.

This clonotype has a count of ten or more. V is TRBV7-7 and J is TRBJ1-1; D is unresolved. Trimming took 1 base from V and 1 from J, leaving 4 bases between them. The CDR3 is made up of 13 amino acids. Germline V gene lookup returns CDR1 SSHAT and CDR2 FNYEAQ (reference sequence). The CDR3, as DNA: TGTGCCAGCAGCTTAGAGAGGAACACTGAAGCTTTCTTT. Translation gives CASSLERNTEAFF. Using reference TRBV7-7 and TRBJ1-1 for the parts outside the CDR3, the full variable domain is GAGVSQSPRYKVTKRGQDVTLRCDPISSHATLYWYQQALGQGPEFLTYFNYEAQPDKSGLPSDRFSAERPEGSISTLTIQRTEQRDSAMYRCASSLERNTEAFFGQGTRLTVV.

There are many counts of this clonotype. The chain recombines TRBV7-9 with TRBJ1-1, with 8 positions matching TRBD1. V dropped 1 base and J dropped 4; count of bases not matched to a gene: 8. CDR3 length equals 16 residues. The germline gives CDR1 SEHNR, CDR2 FQNEAQ (reference sequence). CDR3 DNA: TGTGCCAGCAGCTTAGGACCGCTCACAGGGGGCACTGAAGCTTTCTTT. It encodes CASSLGPLTGGTEAFF.

CDR3 DNA: TGTGCCAGCAGCCAGGGTCAACCCTACGAGCAGTACTTC. It encodes CASSQGQPYEQYF. The chain combines TRBV3-1 with TRBJ2-7; the D is unclear. The CDR3 consists of 13 residues. The V gene lost 3 bases and the J gene lost 2 bases, with 8 bases spanning the gap. The germline V gene has CDR1 LGHDT and CDR2 YNNKEL (reference sequence).

The chain recombines TRBV6-1 with TRBJ1-4; TRBD1 is a possible D gene (5 bases). CDR3 length equals 16 residues. Trimming stripped 2 bases from V and 8 bases from J, with 18 bases between. Per the germline V gene, CDR1 is MNHNS and CDR2 is SASEGT. The CDR3 here is CASSELGGGTREKLFF. The CDR3 DNA is TGTGCCAGCAGTGAACTCGGCGGGGGGACGAGGGAAAAACTGTTTTTT.